The 14 T cell receptor beta chains presented below share a single source sample, sequenced in a study of blood T cells in healthy people across ages. PCR was performed a second time for about 7 to 12 cycles using a sample-barcoded 5' primer and a J-beta primer mix. TCRdb itself ran the 5' RACE reads through MiXCR, one entry per CDR3 protein. This sample yields roughly 1,500,000 distinct CDR3 sequences, of which roughly 40% are seen a single time; roughly 8.2% belongs to the top ten. The sample taken for sequencing was blood. The receptors come from a woman aged 18-29 years in good health.

V gene TRBV21-1 combines with J gene TRBJ2-2; the DNA was not used to check the table's D call, TRBD1. TRBV21-1 is shown as a pseudogene. This CDR3 comprises 16 residues. The CDR3 DNA reads TGTGCCAGCAGCAAGGGGGGACAGCCTAACACCGGGGAGCTGTTTTTT. Amino acids: CASSKGGQPNTGELFF.

This clonotype has a count of ten or more. At one of its ends the junction is not consistent with the germline gene, which may arise from a read error. The rearrangement uses TRBV5-1 and TRBJ1-5; a weak D match, TRBD1 (5 bases). Germline V gene lookup returns CDR1 SGHRS and CDR2 YFSETQ. This CDR3 contains 13 residues. The CDR3 loop is CASSPEGNQPQHF. DNA for the CDR3: TGTGCCAGCAGTCCTGAGGGGAATCAGCCCCAGCATTTT.

The chain combines TRBV4-1 with TRBJ2-7; D possibly corresponds to TRBD1 (6 bases). The CDR3 runs 16 residues. Trimming stripped 1 base from V and 5 bases from J, with 18 bases between. From germline, CDR1 is MGHRA and CDR2 YSYEKL. The CDR3 DNA follows: TGCGCCAGCAGCCAAGTGGGCAGGGGAAGGTCGGACGAGCAGTACTTC. Its protein product is CASSQVGRGRSDEQYF.

This chain links TRBV29-1 with TRBJ2-1; possible D gene TRBD2, 6 bases. The CDR3 has 15 residues. V lost 0 bases, J lost 10 bases, and 19 bases lay in between. Germline loops: CDR1 SQVTM, CDR2 ANQGSEA. The CDR3 loop reads CSVEDHRLAPGEQFF. CDR3 nucleotides: TGCAGCGTTGAAGATCACCGCCTAGCGCCCGGGGAGCAGTTCTTC.

This clonotype was recorded a few times. The chain couples TRBV20-1 to TRBJ2-4; weak D call: TRBD1 (5 bases). The CDR3 runs 17 residues. Germline CDR1 and CDR2: DFQATT and SNEGSKA (reference sequence). Trimming shortened V by 4 bases and J by 0 bases, and 19 bases separated the two germline ends. The CDR3 is CSATNPGQAIAKNIQYF. DNA for the CDR3: TGCAGTGCTACCAACCCAGGGCAGGCGATAGCCAAAAACATTCAGTACTTC.

The genes are TRBV6-2 or TRBV6-3 and TRBJ2-1, with 10 bases aligning to TRBD2. The CDR3 length is 14 residues. Germline V gene sequence: CDR1 MNHEY, CDR2 SVGEGT. The V gene end was trimmed by 11 bases and the J gene end by 2 bases; junction bases not matched to a gene: 6. CDR3 in amino acids: CAGKSGGAYNEQFF. DNA for the CDR3: TGTGCCGGCAAGAGCGGGGGGGCCTACAATGAGCAGTTCTTC.

The rearrangement uses TRBV29-1 and TRBJ2-1; 9 positions agree with TRBD1. V dropped 8 bases and J dropped 3; count of bases not matched to a gene: 14. This CDR3 spans 16 amino acids. The germline V gene has CDR1 SQVTM and CDR2 ANQGSEA. In nucleotides, the CDR3 is TGCAGCACCCCTAGGACAGGGGCCACTCTCTACAATGAGCAGTTCTTC. Its protein product is CSTPRTGATLYNEQFF.

This clonotype appeared a few times. This chain connects TRBV6-1 to TRBJ2-5; no clear D gene. V lost 4 bases and J 3 bases, leaving 18 bases between the germline ends. Germline V lookup: CDR1 MNHNS, CDR2 SASEGT. The CDR3 has 16 amino acids. The CDR3 coding sequence is TGTGCCAGCAGTGGAGGTCCCTCTTTGGTCAAAGAGACCCAGTACTTC. Its translation: CASSGGPSLVKETQYF.

CDR3 nucleotides: TGTGCCAGCAGTGCCTGGACACCAACCTACGAGCAGTACTTC. Translation: CASSAWTPTYEQYF. The chain joins TRBV25-1 to TRBJ2-7, with D maybe TRBD1 (5 bases). Germline CDR1 reads MGHDK; CDR2 reads SYGVNS. Trimming cost V 4 bases and J 2 bases, with 12 bases left between them. CDR3 size: 14 residues.

The chain has TRBV19 and TRBJ1-2, with a tentative D call TRBD1 (5 bases). The V end lost 1 base, the J end lost 4 bases, and 10 bases lay between the germline ends. There are 14 residues in the CDR3. Germline CDR1 reads LNHDA; CDR2 reads SQIVND (reference sequence). The CDR3 loop reads CASSIGQGRYGYTF. The CDR3 region has the DNA TGTGCCAGTAGTATAGGTCAGGGCCGCTATGGCTACACCTTC.

The chain joins TRBV20-1 to TRBJ2-7, with 13 nucleotides matching TRBD2. CDR1 is DFQATT and CDR2 is SNEGSKA in the germline V gene (reference sequence). The CDR3 runs 16 residues. Trimming at V came to 0 bases and at J to 2 bases, leaving 4 bases not matched to a gene. The CDR3 loop reads CSARDGLAGAPYEQYF. DNA for the CDR3: TGCAGTGCTAGAGATGGACTAGCGGGAGCCCCCTACGAGCAGTACTTC.

In the case of this clonotype: A much larger clone sits a single nucleotide away, making a read error possible. The chain combines TRBV5-1 with TRBJ2-7, with D perhaps matching TRBD1 (6 bases). V was pared by 2 bases and J by 3 bases, with 15 bases between. The CDR3 spans 15 residues. CDR1 SGHRS and CDR2 YFSETQ come from the germline V gene. The CDR3 nucleotides read TGCGCCAGCAGCTTTGTAGGGGGAGTAGTCTACGAGCAGTACTTC. This sequence encodes CASSFVGGVVYEQYF.

This clonotype appeared a few times. The gene calls are TRBV7-2 and TRBJ2-7; the match to TRBD2 covers 13 bases. CDR1 and CDR2 (germline): SGHTA, FQGNSA. V was clipped by 1 base and J by 2 bases; unmatched bases: 2. There are 16 residues in the CDR3. The CDR3 loop reads CASSLDTSGGAYEQYF. The DNA for the CDR3 is TGTGCCAGCAGCTTAGACACTAGCGGGGGGGCCTACGAGCAGTACTTC.

This clonotype was recorded many times. This chain connects TRBV12-3 or TRBV12-4 to TRBJ2-1, with TRBD2 identical over 9 bases. The CDR3 loop spans 16 amino acids. Losses at the gene ends were 1 base for V and 0 bases for J; bases not matched to a gene: 1. The CDR3 here is CASSLVSGSSYNEQFF. Written as DNA, the CDR3 is TGTGCCAGCAGTTTAGTTAGCGGGAGCTCCTACAATGAGCAGTTCTTC.